These 21 T cell receptor beta chains came from one sample sequenced in a study of cytomegalovirus exposure and HLA in healthy donors. The protocol was immunoSEQ multiplex PCR, while the TCRdb copy is restricted to in-frame clones and leaves out a portion. The table has around 130,000 clones, about nine tenths seen once. Sequenced material: PBMCs. These receptors were collected from a man between 25 and 39 years old in good health and CMV-seronegative.

This clone was detected once. The chain uses TRBV9 and TRBJ1-6; a weak D match, TRBD1 (6 bases). The CDR3 loop spans 14 amino acids. The germline V and J ends were trimmed by 4 bases and 5 bases, with 10 bases remaining between them. Per the germline V gene, CDR1 is SGDLS and CDR2 is YYNGEE. CDR3 DNA sequence: TGTGCCAGCAGCTTCCGACAGGATAATTCACCCCTCCACTTT. Its translation is CASSFRQDNSPLHF.

This clone was seen a single time. This rearrangement joins TRBV6-5 to TRBJ1-5, with 9 bases fitting TRBD1. The CDR3 length is 15 residues. The V and J ends lost 8 bases and 0 bases, in that order; junction bases with no gene match: 5. Germline assignment: CDR1 MNHEY and CDR2 SVGAGI. The CDR3 here is CASRTGVYSNQPQHF. Written as DNA, the CDR3 is TGTGCCAGCCGGACAGGGGTTTATAGCAATCAGCCCCAGCATTTT.

The V and J genes are TRBV5-1 and TRBJ1-2; 9 bases fit TRBD1. J gave up 2 bases and V 4 bases, and 3 bases lay outside the gene matches. The CDR3 contains 14 residues. From germline, CDR1 is SGHRS and CDR2 YFSETQ. CDR3 DNA sequence: TGCGCCAGCAGCAAGGGACAGGGAAACTATGGCTACACCTTC. It encodes CASSKGQGNYGYTF.

The rearrangement uses TRBV9 and TRBJ2-7; TRBD2 is a possible D gene (5 bases). CDR3 length equals 15 residues. From germline, CDR1 is SGDLS and CDR2 YYNGEE. Trimming removed 0 bases at V and 5 bases at J, with 15 bases between. Written as DNA, the CDR3 is TGTGCCAGCAGCGTAGAGGGTTTCGGTAGCGACGAGCAGTACTTC. It yields the protein CASSVEGFGSDEQYF. The full variable domain, its missing parts supplied by reference TRBV9 and TRBJ2-7, is DSGVTQTPKHLITATGQRVTLRCSPRSGDLSVYWYQQSLDQGLQFLIQYYNGEERAKGNILERFSAQQFPDLHSELNLSSLELGDSALYFCASSVEGFGSDEQYFGPGTRLTVT.

This clone was counted between two and nine times. The chain has TRBV20-1 and TRBJ1-5, with unresolved D. CDR3 length: 11 amino acids. CDR1 DFQATT and CDR2 SNEGSKA come from the germline V gene (reference sequence). The CDR3 here is CRGDLNQPQHF. CDR3 DNA sequence: TGCAGGGGAGACTTAAACCAGCCCCAGCATTTT.

The V gene is TRBV6-5, the J gene TRBJ2-7, with 8 positions matching TRBD1. Germline CDR1 reads MNHEY; CDR2 reads SVGAGI. The CDR3 has 15 residues. The V segment lost 7 bases and the J segment 3 bases; nucleotides outside the gene matches: 11. DNA for the CDR3: TGTGCCAGCACCTCGCTTACGGACAGGGTCTACGAGCAGTACTTC. This gives the protein CASTSLTDRVYEQYF.

This rearrangement joins TRBV4-2 to TRBJ2-7; 7 positions agree with TRBD2. The CDR3 contains 15 residues. Per germline, CDR1 LGHNA and CDR2 YNFKEQ. The V segment lost 2 bases and the J segment 0 bases; nucleotides outside the gene matches: 4. CDR3: CASSQTGGSSYEQYF. The CDR3 bases are TGTGCCAGCAGCCAAACGGGGGGAAGCTCCTACGAGCAGTACTTC.

The J gene is TRBJ2-7, the V gene TRBV25-1; possible D gene TRBD1, 7 bases. The CDR3 loop spans 14 amino acids. The ends were cut back, 2 bases at V and 6 bases at J, with 14 bases in the middle. Germline CDR1 reads MGHDK; CDR2 reads SYGVNS. CDR3 nucleotides: TGTGCCAGCAGTGAACCCCACAGGGGAGGCGAGCAGTACTTC. Translation: CASSEPHRGGEQYF.

The chain uses TRBV4-1 and TRBJ2-7; D perhaps matches TRBD2 (6 bases). CDR1 and CDR2 (germline): MGHRA, YSYEKL. The CDR3 extends over 14 amino acids. Trimming pared 0 bases from V and 5 bases from J, leaving 11 bases between. The chain's CDR3 is CASSQEGGLDEQYF. CDR3 DNA: TGCGCCAGCAGCCAAGAAGGAGGGCTCGACGAGCAGTACTTC.

The genes are TRBV9 and TRBJ2-1, with TRBD2 matching over 9 bases. Germline assignment: CDR1 SGDLS and CDR2 YYNGEE. V shed 1 base, J shed 8 bases, and the junction held 10 bases outside the gene matches. The CDR3 is 16 residues long. CDR3 coding DNA: TGTGCCAGCAGCGTAACTAGGGCGGGGGGGCGACATGAGCAGTTCTTC. Its protein is CASSVTRAGGRHEQFF.

The J gene is TRBJ2-5, the V gene TRBV5-1; 7 bases map to TRBD2. J was trimmed by 5 bases and V by 3 bases; bases with no gene match: 16. Germline V gene lookup returns CDR1 SGHRS and CDR2 YFSETQ. The CDR3 length is 17 residues. CDR3 coding DNA: TGCGCCAGCAGCTCCTGGGGGACCCCTCGGGGAGGGGAGACCCAGTACTTC. This translates into CASSSWGTPRGGETQYF.

The J gene is TRBJ2-5, the V gene TRBV11-2; 9 bases fit TRBD2. This CDR3 contains 18 residues. From germline, CDR1 is SGHAT and CDR2 FQNNGV. With V trimmed by 1 base and J by 0 bases, 9 bases remained unmatched. This CDR3 is CASSLVWGSSGDQETQYF. The CDR3 DNA reads TGTGCCAGCAGCTTAGTGTGGGGGTCTAGCGGGGACCAAGAGACCCAGTACTTC.

The rearrangement links TRBV7-2 to TRBJ1-1; D is undetermined. Trimming cost V 0 bases and J 7 bases, with 9 bases left between them. Germline CDR1 and CDR2: SGHTA and FQGNSA. The CDR3 loop spans 13 amino acids. The CDR3 spells CASSLARGYEAFF. The CDR3 nucleotides are TGTGCCAGCAGCTTAGCACGGGGTTATGAAGCTTTCTTT.

This rearrangement joins TRBV5-1 to TRBJ2-7; tentatively, D is TRBD1 (5 bases). Between the trimmed V and J ends, which lost 4 bases and 3 bases, there was a span of 11 bases. The CDR3 spans 13 residues. Germline-derived CDR1 and CDR2 are SGHRS and YFSETQ. CDR3 loop: CASSLTESYEQYF. The CDR3 region has the DNA TGCGCCAGCAGCCTGACAGAGAGCTACGAGCAGTACTTC.

The J gene is TRBJ1-1, the V gene TRBV28; D is perhaps TRBD1 (5 bases). Germline assignment: CDR1 MDHEN and CDR2 SYDVKM. The germline V and J ends were trimmed by 3 bases and 0 bases, with 11 bases remaining between them. The CDR3 consists of 15 residues. CDR3 coding DNA: TGTGCCAGCAGTTTCGGGGGACGCATGAACACTGAAGCTTTCTTT. Translated: CASSFGGRMNTEAFF. Drawing the rest from reference TRBV28 and TRBJ1-1, the complete variable domain is DVKVTQSSRYLVKRTGEKVFLECVQDMDHENMFWYRQDPGLGLRLIYFSYDVKMKEKGDIPEGYSVSREKKERFSLILESASTNQTSMYLCASSFGGRMNTEAFFGQGTRLTVV.

The rearrangement links TRBV6-1 to TRBJ1-6, with 8 positions matching TRBD1. CDR1 is MNHNS and CDR2 is SASEGT in the germline V gene. J was trimmed by 6 bases and V by 6 bases; bases with no gene match: 1. This CDR3 has 13 amino acids. CDR3 amino acids: CASSGTGNSPLHF. The CDR3 nucleotides are TGTGCCAGCAGCGGGACAGGTAATTCACCCCTCCACTTT.

The chain combines TRBV5-1 with TRBJ1-1; D is unresolved. V was trimmed by 1 base and J by 2 bases, leaving 9 bases between them. The CDR3 totals 14 residues. Per the germline V gene, CDR1 is SGHRS and CDR2 is YFSETQ. The CDR3 coding sequence is TGCGCCAGCAGCTTGCGACAAACTAACACTGAAGCTTTCTTT. Translated, it gives CASSLRQTNTEAFF.

This sequence joins TRBV29-1 and TRBJ2-5; possibly TRBD2 for D (7 bases). The V end lost 7 bases, the J end lost 5 bases, and 17 bases lay between the germline ends. From germline, CDR1 is SQVTM and CDR2 ANQGSEA. The CDR3 is 13 amino acids. The CDR3 here is CSGSGGAWETQYF. The CDR3 DNA is TGCAGCGGGAGTGGGGGGGCTTGGGAGACCCAGTACTTC.

The chain employs TRBV5-1 and TRBJ1-6, with 7 positions matching TRBD1. Trimming took 4 bases from V and 5 from J; bases not matched to a gene: 6. The germline V gene has CDR1 SGHRS and CDR2 YFSETQ. The CDR3 loop spans 15 amino acids. The CDR3 spells CASSQTGANNSPLHF. The CDR3 region has the DNA TGCGCCAGCAGCCAAACAGGGGCTAATAATTCACCCCTCCACTTT.

V is TRBV6-5 and J is TRBJ2-3; no clear D gene. V lost 6 bases to trimming and J lost 6 bases, with 10 bases between them. The CDR3 sequence is 12 residues long. From germline, CDR1 is MNHEY and CDR2 SVGAGI. The CDR3, as DNA: TGTGCCAGCAGCAAACCCGGGGATACGCAGTATTTT. This encodes CASSKPGDTQYF.

V is TRBV28 and J is TRBJ1-5; the match to TRBD1 covers 9 bases. Losses at the gene ends were 6 bases for V and 6 bases for J; bases not matched to a gene: 6. The CDR3 is 14 residues long. Per germline, CDR1 MDHEN and CDR2 SYDVKM. The DNA of the CDR3 is TGTGCCAGCAGAAATCCGGGACAGGGTCAGCCCCAGCATTTT. Amino acids: CASRNPGQGQPQHF.